This section outlines one T cell receptor beta chain sequence together with its context. This clonotype was observed at least ten times. The antigen this receptor binds is unknown. No much larger clonotype is one base removed from it; base qualities were not supplied. V sheds 0 bases and J sheds 8 bases, leaving 16 bases between their ends. Per the germline V gene, MNHEY is the CDR1 and SVGEGT is the CDR2. Including cysteine and phenylalanine, the CDR3 has 15 amino acids. CDR3 DNA only is kept here, 45 bases in frame from base 1. The library was generated by RACE. TCRdb records NextSeq 500 as the sequencer. During library preparation, unique molecular identifiers were attached to individual cDNA molecules so that TCRs could be counted quantitatively and reproducibly. Each blood RNA sample was used to sequence both TCR alpha and TCR beta chains. The original pipeline was this. A median of approximately 96,000 TCRs per sample was observed, with a range of about 20,000 to 750,000. V, J and CDR3 annotation of the TCR reads was carried out using the Decombinator software suite. Every sample was subsampled to the same number of TCRs (28,000) for the PS versus PT1 abundance plots. TCRs were defined as expanded if absent before sensitization and observed at least eight times at the 2-week time point. TCRdb cleaned the public reads at Q25 with fastp, built clones with MiXCR and kept in-frame beta chains. Rows with a matching CDR3 protein are joined into one entry that keeps the most common DNA and genes. The authors' filters were not applied to this entry. This sample gives about 160,000 distinct CDR3 sequences in total; 25% to 30% of them show up just once. Roughly 2.2% of the sample is taken by the ten largest.

This sample was taken from a study of human T cells and chemical hapten exposure (dated by TCRdb to the early 2020s). Concerning the study at large: For sensitization, 2% DPC in acetone was applied to a 2 cm by 2 cm area of upper inner arm skin. Patients additionally received weekly therapeutic DPC doses to the scalp throughout the approximately 25-week study period. Patch testing was done on the upper back using Finn chambers containing 0.01% DPC, and results were scored after 6 days according to International Contact Dermatitis Research Group standards. Most of the patients in the cohort were female, and the cohort covered alopecia areata with under or over 50% scalp involvement, alopecia totalis and alopecia universalis. Libraries were pooled for sequencing, and variation in per-sample TCR yields was attributed mainly to small differences in library volumes within the pool. Peripheral blood TCR repertoire changes were tracked in vivo in alopecia patients during primary and secondary sensitization to the hapten diphenylcyclopropenone (DPC). Patient blood was sampled pre-sensitization (week 0) and at 2, 6 and about 24 weeks after DPC sensitization. For TCR sequencing, blood came from 25 to 35 alopecia patients at anywhere from one to four time points (pre-sensitization, 2, 6 and 24 weeks).

The paper's findings and limits, for the study overall: Patch test score correlated positively with the number of PT1 expanded TCRs, reaching significance at thresholds 8, 16 and 32 but not at 4. DPC sensitization did not change how many TCRs were above 1 in 1000 frequency, and no evidence was found of alterations in global repertoire structure. Repeated subsampling changed both the strength of the expansion versus patch-test correlation and the threshold at which the correlation became significant. Significantly more large CDR3 similarity clusters were formed by expanded TCRs than by pre-sensitization or healthy control sets, consistent with antigen-driven responses. All patients had alopecia, a presumed autoimmune disease, so their immune response might differ from that of healthy individuals.

The time point label on this specimen signifies: patch test 3, about 24 weeks after DPC sensitization. The treatment or condition label here, explained by the study, means: therapeutic diphenylcyclopropenone sensitization with weekly scalp DPC. At each patch-test visit, blood was drawn before the patch test was applied. Eligible patients were aged 18 to 70, diagnosed with alopecia, deemed suitable for DPC therapy, and excluded if pregnant. Unfractionated whole blood was collected in Tempus Blood RNA tubes, and total RNA was extracted from that blood. This TCR came from a woman between 18 and 30 years old with alopecia areata. Some clones in this sample may be carry-over from other donors' samples. Material: whole blood, obtained in connection with sensitization to the hapten diphenylcyclopropenone (DPC). The sequence links TRBV6-2 or TRBV6-3 to TRBJ1-2; no confident D gene assignment can be made. The CDR3 sequence is CASSYSILGKPGYTF. The nucleotides read TGTGCCAGCAGTTACTCGATACTTGGAAAGCCGGGCTACACCTTC.